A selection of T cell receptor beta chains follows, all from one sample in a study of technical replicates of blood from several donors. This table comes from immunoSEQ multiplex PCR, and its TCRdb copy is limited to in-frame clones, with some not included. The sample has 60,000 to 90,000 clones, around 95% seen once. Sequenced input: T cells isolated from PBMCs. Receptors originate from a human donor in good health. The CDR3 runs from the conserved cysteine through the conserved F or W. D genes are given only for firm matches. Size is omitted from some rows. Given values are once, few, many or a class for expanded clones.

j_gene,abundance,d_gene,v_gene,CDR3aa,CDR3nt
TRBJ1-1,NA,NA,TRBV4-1,CASSQSTWEGNTEAFF,TGCGCCAGCAGCCAATCTACCTGGGAGGGTAACACTGAAGCTTTCTTT
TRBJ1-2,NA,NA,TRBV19,CASSLSWFRGNGYTF,TGTGCCAGTAGTTTATCTTGGTTTCGGGGGAATGGCTACACCTTC
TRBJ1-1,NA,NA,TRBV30,CAWSVHSYTEAFF,TGTGCCTGGAGTGTACACAGTTACACTGAAGCTTTCTTT
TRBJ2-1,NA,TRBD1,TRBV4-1,CASSQRTGREEQFF,TGCGCCAGCAGCCAAAGGACAGGGAGAGAGGAGCAGTTCTTC
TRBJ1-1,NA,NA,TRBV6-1,CASSELRGRTWGEAFF,TGTGCCAGCAGTGAACTTAGGGGGAGAACCTGGGGTGAAGCTTTCTTT
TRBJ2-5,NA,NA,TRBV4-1,CASSQDRNLRGRETQYF,TGCGCCAGCAGCCAAGATCGGAACCTCCGGGGGAGGGAGACCCAGTACTTC
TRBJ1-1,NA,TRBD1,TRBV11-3,CASAGGMTEAFF,TGTGCCAGCGCAGGGGGAATGACTGAAGCTTTCTTT
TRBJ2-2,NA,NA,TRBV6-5,CASSLQGNGELFF,TGTGCCAGCAGTCTACAGGGAAACGGGGAGCTGTTTTTT
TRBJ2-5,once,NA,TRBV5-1,CASGPRGTQETQYF,TGCGCCAGCGGCCCAAGGGGGACCCAAGAGACCCAGTACTTC
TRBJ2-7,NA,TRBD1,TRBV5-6,CASTEQGPSLREQYF,TGTGCCAGCACAGAACAGGGGCCATCCCTTCGAGAGCAGTACTTC
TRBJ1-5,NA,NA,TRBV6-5,CASSYSSPLSNQPQHF,TGTGCCAGCAGTTACTCGAGTCCCCTGAGCAATCAGCCCCAGCATTTT
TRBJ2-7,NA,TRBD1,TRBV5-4,CASSAGTGLYEQYF,TGTGCCAGCAGCGCCGGGACAGGCCTCTACGAGCAGTACTTC
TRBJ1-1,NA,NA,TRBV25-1,CASSEQTGYTEAFF,TGTGCCAGCAGTGAACAGACTGGGTACACTGAAGCTTTCTTT
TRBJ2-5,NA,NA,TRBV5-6,CASSLGPQGTQYF,TGTGCCAGCAGCTTGGGTCCCCAGGGGACCCAGTACTTC
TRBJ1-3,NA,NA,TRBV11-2,CASSLELSGNTIYF,TGTGCCAGCAGCTTAGAACTCTCTGGAAACACCATATATTTT
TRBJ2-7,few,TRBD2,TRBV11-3,CASSLSGGAYEQYF,TGTGCCAGCAGCTTAAGCGGGGGGGCCTACGAGCAGTACTTC
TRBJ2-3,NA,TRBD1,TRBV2,CASKRGTGVFTDTQYF,TGTGCCAGCAAGAGGGGGACAGGGGTTTTCACAGATACGCAGTATTTT
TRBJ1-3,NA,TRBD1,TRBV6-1,CASTRQGARNTIYF,TGTGCCAGCACCCGACAGGGAGCAAGAAACACCATATATTTT
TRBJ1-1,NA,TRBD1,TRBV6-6,CACDRGPYELAFF,TGTGCCTGTGACAGGGGTCCCTACGAACTAGCTTTCTTT
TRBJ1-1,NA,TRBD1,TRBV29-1,CSVDGGRGQLNTEAFF,TGCAGCGTTGATGGTGGTAGGGGACAGCTGAACACTGAAGCTTTCTTT
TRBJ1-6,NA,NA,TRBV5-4,CASSSPGQPSPLHF,TGTGCCAGCAGCTCTCCCGGACAGCCTTCACCCCTCCACTTT
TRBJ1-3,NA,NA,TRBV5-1,CAIDRDWAVSGNTIYF,TGCGCCATAGACCGTGATTGGGCTGTCTCTGGAAACACCATATATTTT
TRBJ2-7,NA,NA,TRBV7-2,CASSLLTGFSYEQYF,TGTGCCAGCAGCCTCTTGACAGGCTTCTCCTACGAGCAGTACTTC
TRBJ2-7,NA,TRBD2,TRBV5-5,CASTTVPGLAGSPYEQYF,TGTGCCAGCACTACCGTCCCGGGACTAGCGGGGAGCCCCTACGAGCAGTACTTC
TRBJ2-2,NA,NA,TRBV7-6,CASSLAGADTGELFF,TGTGCCAGCAGCTTAGCGGGGGCTGACACCGGGGAGCTGTTTTTT
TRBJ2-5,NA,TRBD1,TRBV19,CASSARGQGKETQYF,TGTGCCAGTAGTGCCAGGGGACAGGGGAAAGAGACCCAGTACTTC
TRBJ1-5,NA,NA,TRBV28,CASSFPGDGFQPQHF,TGTGCCAGCAGTTTCCCGGGAGACGGGTTCCAGCCCCAGCATTTT
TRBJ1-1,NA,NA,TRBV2,CASQPMGGTEAFF,TGTGCCAGCCAGCCCATGGGGGGCACTGAAGCTTTCTTT
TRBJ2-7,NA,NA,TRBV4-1,CASSPVVMGAYEQYF,TGCGCCAGCAGCCCCGTGGTAATGGGAGCCTACGAGCAGTACTTC
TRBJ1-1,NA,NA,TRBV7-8,CASSADVSGRWDTEAFF,TGTGCCAGCAGCGCAGACGTATCAGGCCGATGGGACACTGAAGCTTTCTTT
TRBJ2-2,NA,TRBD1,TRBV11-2,CASSYGSGRGRIGELFF,TGTGCCAGCAGCTACGGATCGGGCAGGGGGCGTATCGGGGAGCTGTTTTTT
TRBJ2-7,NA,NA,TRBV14,CASSHPDSHYEQYF,TGTGCCAGCAGCCATCCCGACTCCCACTACGAGCAGTACTTC
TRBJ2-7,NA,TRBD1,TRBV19,CASSARPGQGERGFYEQYF,TGTGCCAGTAGTGCGCGACCGGGACAGGGGGAGAGAGGGTTCTACGAGCAGTACTTC
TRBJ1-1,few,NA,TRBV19,CASSIPSWVPGRAFF,TGTGCCAGTAGTATCCCATCGTGGGTCCCGGGGAGGGCTTTCTTT
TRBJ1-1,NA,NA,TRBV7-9,CASRRGSLEAFF,TGTGCCAGCCGTAGAGGGAGCCTTGAAGCTTTCTTT
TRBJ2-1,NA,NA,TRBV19,CASSIDRGSYNEQFF,TGTGCCAGTAGTATAGACAGGGGTTCCTACAATGAGCAGTTCTTC
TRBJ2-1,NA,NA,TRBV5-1,CASSLEAEQFF,TGCGCCAGCAGCTTGGAAGCAGAGCAGTTCTTC
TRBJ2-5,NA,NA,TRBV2,CASSGPARYQETQYF,TGTGCCAGCAGTGGTCCAGCGAGGTACCAAGAGACCCAGTACTTC
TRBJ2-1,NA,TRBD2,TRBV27,CASSPGLAGGISEQFF,TGTGCCAGCAGCCCGGGACTAGCGGGGGGCATCTCTGAGCAGTTCTTC
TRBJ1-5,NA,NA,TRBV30,CAWSVLGQGIQPQHF,TGTGCCTGGAGTGTATTGGGGCAGGGGATTCAGCCCCAGCATTTT
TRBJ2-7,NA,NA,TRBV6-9,CASSYSRTDTYEQYF,TGTGCCAGCAGTTATTCCCGGACTGATACCTACGAGCAGTACTTC
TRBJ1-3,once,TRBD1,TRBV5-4,CASSSGGPGTGNTIYF,TGTGCCAGCAGTTCAGGGGGGCCAGGGACTGGAAACACCATATATTTT
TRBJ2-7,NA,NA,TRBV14,CASSQEAKNYYYEQYF,TGTGCCAGCAGCCAAGAAGCGAAGAACTACTACTACGAGCAGTACTTC
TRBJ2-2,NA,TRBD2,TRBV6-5,CASSYGGGYNTGELFF,TGTGCCAGCAGTTACGGGGGGGGATATAACACCGGGGAGCTGTTTTTT
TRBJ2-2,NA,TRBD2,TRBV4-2,CASSQRALTSGWTGELFF,TGTGCCAGCAGCCAAAGAGCCCTCACTAGCGGATGGACCGGGGAGCTGTTTTTT
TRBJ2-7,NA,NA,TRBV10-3,CAISDGLATSNYKYF,TGTGCCATCAGTGATGGGCTAGCGACCTCTAATTACAAGTACTTC
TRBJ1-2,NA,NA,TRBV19,CASSIDLGTFNGYTF,TGTGCCAGTAGTATAGACCTTGGGACATTCAATGGCTACACCTTC
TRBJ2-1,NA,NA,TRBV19,CASNTPGLGAEQFF,TGTGCCAGCAACACGCCGGGCCTGGGGGCTGAGCAGTTCTTC